This T cell receptor beta chain came from a study of resident and recirculating memory T cells in vitiligo (dated by TCRdb to between 2018 and 2020). Turning to the overall study: The study took epidermis from shave biopsies of two lesional and two nonlesional sites, plus PBMCs, from each of 3 stable vitiligo patients for TCR beta sequencing. The human TCR beta sequencing was designed to test whether specific clones found in lesional vitiligo skin differed from the clones found in nonlesional skin and in blood. Right before genomic DNA was extracted using the Qiagen DNeasy Blood & Tissue Kit, the samples were homogenized with no cell sorting step. Here is what the overall study found, with its caveats: Mechanistic studies in the future are needed to assess how much the detected T cell clones and the human Trm pools versus Tcm pools each contribute. TCR sequences were not found to be conserved across biopsy sites or patients, suggesting that different lesions are infiltrated by different T cell clones, a pattern described as private specificity. Clonality was not the same from one vitiligo lesion to another, and no unique dominant TCR clone turned up. Overlap and correlation analysis showed no significant repertoire overlap between biopsies except for each lesion with itself, even within a single patient.

Stable vitiligo was defined as no change in lesions over the previous 6 months. For classification as stable, the absence of confetti depigmentation, a clinical sign of active vitiligo, was additionally required. Patients who had been treated within the previous three months were excluded. Ficoll density gradient centrifugation was used to isolate PBMCs from heparinized blood, after which the PBMCs were flash-frozen. The immunoSEQ hsTCRB kit was used to amplify TCR beta chains from the genomic DNA. TCR beta libraries were sequenced on an Illumina MiSeq instrument by the immunoSEQ service. Processing in the source paper ran as follows. Repertoire data were analyzed with the immunoSEQ Analyzer. What TCRdb holds here is the immuneACCESS table cut down to in-frame rearrangements. Part of the clones is not present; checked against another copy, under half of the missing clones reflect an unresolved V gene, and the others are unexplained. V and J calls and clone size are given by that table; D and trimming were obtained from the DNA. The sample contains tens of thousands of clones, 92% of them found a single time. The ten biggest clones cover more than 4.5% of the sample.

Per the germline V gene (reference sequence), LNHDA is the CDR1 and SQIVND is the CDR2. The CDR3 spans 15 residues, from the cysteine through the phenylalanine. Only the CDR3 DNA is retained, 45 bases long and in frame from the first base. About this clone itself: This receptor's antigen is unknown. A read error may produce the germline difference seen at one junction end. Other DNA sequences of this sample code for an identical CDR3.

The receptor chain draws on TRBV19 and TRBJ1-1; the junction holds 8 bases that match TRBD1. The origin of this receptor is a male donor with vitiligo. What was sequenced was blood. The bases are TGTGCCAGTAGTGGAGACAGGGGCCAGAACACTGAAGCTTTTTTT. It is translated as CASSGDRGQNTEAFF.